These 2 T cell receptor beta chains were all obtained from the same sample, sequenced in a study of T cells in Graves' hyperthyroidism and ophthalmopathy. Amplified regions were TCR beta CDR3 sequences from RNA transcripts. TCR CDR3 underwent first-round RT-PCR with the HTBI primer set. TCRdb re-analysed the multiplex PCR reads in MiXCR, keeping a single row per CDR3 protein. The sample holds more than 550,000 distinct CDR3 sequences, roughly a sixth seen once. Material: blood. These receptors originate from a man between 50 and 59 years old with Graves' hyperthyroidism.

This chain connects TRBV9 to TRBJ2-2; TRBD2 matches at 10 bases. CDR3 length equals 21 residues. The junction had 14 bases not matched to a gene; V was cut back by 0 bases and J by 0 bases. Looked up from germline, CDR1 is SGDLS and CDR2 is YYNGEE. The CDR3 region is CASSVEFRLAGGAPNTGELFF. The CDR3 nucleotides are TGTGCCAGCAGCGTAGAATTCCGACTAGCGGGTGGAGCCCCGAACACCGGGGAGCTGTTTTTT.

This clonotype was detected a few times. The V and J genes are TRBV6-5 and TRBJ2-7, with 14 bases that match TRBD2. This CDR3 contains 15 residues. J gave up 6 bases and V 2 bases, and 3 bases lay outside the gene matches. The germline V gene has CDR1 MNHEY and CDR2 SVGAGI. The CDR3, as DNA: TGTGCCAGCAGTTACCCGGGGACTAGCGGGGGCGAGCAGTACTTC. The encoded protein is CASSYPGTSGGEQYF.